A selection of T cell receptor beta chains follows, all from one sample in a study of vaccination and CD4 T cells after COVID-19. These TCRs are of unknown antigen specificity. Using its own MiXCR run on the PCR reads, TCRdb lists one record per CDR3 protein. The repertoire holds about 9,400 distinct CDR3 sequences, with about half as singletons. The sequencing input was CD4+ T cells from blood, cultured in vitro. The origin of the receptors is a human donor in good health. Each CDR3 is given with its conserved first and last residue. D genes are given only for firm matches. A row's size may be missing; if present it is once, few, many or a size class.

CDR3 protein | CDR3 DNA | clone size | J gene | V gene | D gene
CASSLESALGLVKETQYF | TGTGCCAGCAGCTTAGAGTCCGCCCTGGGACTAGTGAAAGAGACCCAGTACTTC | - | TRBJ2-5 | TRBV7-9 | TRBD2
CASSEVGKGSYGYTF | TGTGCCAGCAGTGAAGTTGGTAAGGGATCCTATGGCTACACCTTC | - | TRBJ1-2 | TRBV6-1 | -
CASSSRWAGGRETQYF | TGTGCCAGCAGCTCCCGGTGGGCAGGGGGGAGAGAGACCCAGTACTTC | - | TRBJ2-5 | TRBV5-5 | -
CASSYRVFTDTQYF | TGTGCCAGCAGTTACAGGGTATTCACAGATACGCAGTATTTT | - | TRBJ2-3 | TRBV6-2/TRBV6-3 | -
CASSLLTGFGSPLHF | TGTGCCAGCAGTTTACTAACAGGGTTCGGTTCACCCCTCCACTTT | few | TRBJ1-6 | TRBV27 | -
CASSYSIWQGASYNSPLHF | TGTGCCAGCAGTTACTCGATTTGGCAGGGGGCCTCCTATAATTCACCCCTCCACTTT | few | TRBJ1-6 | TRBV6-5 | TRBD1
CASSRSGEGAKNIQYF | TGTGCCAGTAGTAGGTCAGGGGAGGGAGCCAAAAACATTCAGTACTTC | once | TRBJ2-4 | TRBV19 | -
CASSPMDRTNTEAFF | TGTGCCAGCAGCCCGATGGACAGGACGAACACTGAAGCTTTCTTT | - | TRBJ1-1 | TRBV5-6 | TRBD1
CASSDRTSGSPETYEQYF | TGTGCCAGCAGTGATAGGACTAGCGGGAGTCCCGAAACCTACGAGCAGTACTTC | - | TRBJ2-7 | TRBV6-1 | TRBD2
CASSIPRQGYDVGYGYTF | TGTGCCAGTAGTATCCCCAGACAGGGCTACGACGTGGGCTATGGCTACACCTTC | few | TRBJ1-2 | TRBV19 | TRBD1
CASSNFSGSSYNEQFF | TGTGCCAGCAGCAATTTCAGCGGAAGCTCCTACAATGAGCAGTTCTTC | few | TRBJ2-1 | TRBV21-1 | -
CASSTTGVREQYF | TGTGCCAGCAGTACCACAGGGGTACGCGAGCAGTACTTC | medium-sized | TRBJ2-7 | TRBV27 | TRBD1
CASSSTENTEAFF | TGTGCCAGCAGCTCTACGGAGAACACTGAAGCTTTCTTT | - | TRBJ1-1 | TRBV11-2 | -
CSAREASQPQHF | TGCAGTGCTAGAGAGGCCAGCCAGCCCCAGCATTTT | - | TRBJ1-5 | TRBV20-1 | -
CSAAAGLLIQPQHF | TGCAGTGCCGCCGCCGGACTGCTCATTCAGCCCCAGCATTTT | few | TRBJ1-5 | TRBV20-1 | -